These 14 T cell receptor beta chains share one sample of origin, sequenced in a study of blood T cells in healthy people across ages. Alongside a J-beta primer mix, a sample-barcoded 5' primer served in a second PCR lasting roughly 6 to 11 cycles. TCRdb re-derived calls from the 5' RACE reads in MiXCR, one entry per CDR3 protein. Altogether over 1,500,000 distinct CDR3 sequences are present, around 42% being singletons, with the ten largest covering under 30%. Sequenced input: blood. The receptors shown here come from a human donor in good health.

This clonotype was found a few times. The chain recombines TRBV12-3 or TRBV12-4 with TRBJ1-5, with D unclear. V shed 7 bases and J shed 5 bases, with 12 bases lying between them. This CDR3 is built from 13 residues. The CDR3 DNA sequence: TGTGCCAGCACCACTACAGCCCATCAGCCCCAGCATTTT. It specifies CASTTTAHQPQHF.

The gene calls are TRBV3-1 and TRBJ1-2; D remains unclear. There are 13 residues in the CDR3. V lost 2 bases and J lost 8, with 12 bases in between. The V gene's germline CDR1 is LGHDT and CDR2 YNNKEL (reference sequence). The CDR3 sequence: CASSQSPEGGYTF. The CDR3 DNA sequence: TGTGCCAGCAGCCAATCTCCGGAGGGCGGCTACACCTTC.

The chain joins TRBV7-3 to TRBJ2-1; TRBD2 matches 9 bases. The CDR3 has 16 residues. Germline CDR1 reads SGHTA; CDR2 reads FQGTGA. The V segment lost 2 bases and the J segment 6 bases; nucleotides outside the gene matches: 8. The CDR3 coding sequence is TGTGCCAGCAGCTTAGGGAGCGGGGGGACCCTCAATGAGCAGTTCTTC. Translated, it gives CASSLGSGGTLNEQFF.

The CDR3 is CSVAVSGQGAGELFF. CDR3 nucleotides: TGCAGCGTTGCCGTCTCTGGACAGGGGGCCGGGGAGCTGTTTTTT. The rearrangement uses TRBV29-1 and TRBJ2-2; 10 bases fit TRBD1. CDR1 and CDR2 from the germline V gene are SQVTM and ANQGSEA. After removal of 4 bases from V and 6 bases from J, the junction contained 8 bases not matched to a gene. The CDR3 length is 15 residues.

Notes on this clonotype: A read error may account for a junction end that differs from germline. The V and J genes are TRBV20-1 and TRBJ1-1; 9 nucleotides line up with TRBD1. This CDR3 comprises 16 residues. Germline V gene data show CDR1 as DFQATT and CDR2 as SNEGSKA (reference sequence). CDR3 in amino acids: CSARDRRDRENTEAFF. DNA for the CDR3: TGTAGTGCTAGAGATAGGAGGGACAGGGAGAACACTGAAGCTTTCTTT.

This sequence joins TRBV12-3 or TRBV12-4 and TRBJ1-2; 7 nucleotides align to TRBD1. This CDR3 spans 15 amino acids. The V and J ends lost 4 bases and 4 bases, in that order; junction bases with no gene match: 9. The CDR3 protein is CASSSSRTGLYGYTF. The CDR3 DNA is TGTGCCAGCAGTTCTAGCCGGACAGGCCTCTATGGCTACACCTTC.

V is TRBV30 and J is TRBJ2-1; D is perhaps TRBD2 (6 bases). This CDR3 is 13 amino acids long. Germline V gene data show CDR1 as GTSNPN and CDR2 as SVGIG (reference sequence). V dropped 5 bases and J dropped 0 bases, with 8 bases sitting between them. The CDR3 DNA is TGTGCCTGGTCGGGACTCTCCTACAATGAGCAGTTCTTC. It translates to CAWSGLSYNEQFF.

This clonotype was found a few times. The rearrangement uses TRBV7-9 and TRBJ1-5; D call uncertain. CDR1 is SEHNR, CDR2 FQNEAQ, per germline (reference sequence). CDR3 length: 14 residues. V shed 5 bases and J shed 4 bases, with 12 bases lying between them. The CDR3: CASSTQAPNQPQHF. As DNA, the CDR3 is TGTGCCAGCAGCACTCAAGCCCCGAATCAGCCCCAGCATTTT. Supplemented by reference TRBV7-9 and TRBJ1-5, the full variable domain reads DTGVSQNPRHKITKRGQNVTFRCDPISEHNRLYWYRQTLGQGPEFLTYFQNEAQLEKSRLLSDRFSAERPKGSFSTLEIQRTEQGDSAMYLCASSTQAPNQPQHFGDGTRLSIL.

This sequence joins TRBV9 and TRBJ2-2, with D unclear. Germline V gene lookup returns CDR1 SGDLS and CDR2 YYNGEE. The CDR3 spans 15 residues. The V end was cut by 4 bases, the J end by 0 bases, with 10 bases between. The CDR3 DNA reads TGTGCCAGCAGCTCCCGAGAAGCGAACACCGGGGAGCTGTTTTTT. Translated, it gives CASSSREANTGELFF. The full variable domain, its missing parts supplied by reference TRBV9 and TRBJ2-2, is DSGVTQTPKHLITATGQRVTLRCSPRSGDLSVYWYQQSLDQGLQFLIQYYNGEERAKGNILERFSAQQFPDLHSELNLSSLELGDSALYFCASSSREANTGELFFGEGSRLTVL.

In DNA form, the CDR3 reads TGTGCCAGCAGCCAAGATCAAGTCAGAAACACTGAAGCTTTCTTT. Its protein product is CASSQDQVRNTEAFF. The rearrangement links TRBV4-2 to TRBJ1-1; D remains unclear. The CDR3 extends over 15 amino acids. Germline values: CDR1 LGHNA, CDR2 YNFKEQ. Trimming took off 0 bases at V and 2 bases at J, with 10 bases between the two ends.

In the case of this clonotype: A read error may be the cause here, since a much bigger clone is one base away. This rearrangement joins TRBV12-3 or TRBV12-4 to TRBJ1-2; the D gene is possibly TRBD1 (5 bases). The length of the CDR3 is 12 residues. As DNA, the CDR3 is TGTGCCAGCACTGTACTCCGGCGGGGCTGCACCTTC. Its translation: CASTVLRRGCTF.

This clonotype was counted between two and nine times. The genes are TRBV7-2 and TRBJ1-1; TRBD1 is a possible D gene (6 bases). Germline CDR1 and CDR2: SGHTA and FQGNSA. This CDR3 contains 13 residues. Trimming removed 5 bases from V and 4 bases from J, with 11 bases in between. As DNA, the CDR3 is TGTGCCAGCAGCCGTACAGGGATCACTGAAGCTTTCTTT. It yields the protein CASSRTGITEAFF.

This chain connects TRBV20-1 to TRBJ2-5; D is possibly TRBD2 (5 bases). The CDR3 runs to 13 residues. V lost 0 bases, J lost 11 bases, and 16 bases lay in between. The germline gives CDR1 DFQATT, CDR2 SNEGSKA (reference sequence). For the CDR3, the DNA is TGCAGTGCTAGAGATCGCGGACTTCACAAGCAGTACTTC. This translates into CSARDRGLHKQYF.

The CDR3 bases are TGTGCCAGCAACCCAACCGTGTATTCCTCCTACGAGCAGTACTTC. It specifies CASNPTVYSSYEQYF. This sequence joins TRBV7-2 and TRBJ2-7; no definite D call. This CDR3 is built from 15 residues. Germline V gene lookup returns CDR1 SGHTA and CDR2 FQGNSA. V was pared by 7 bases and J by 0 bases, with 16 bases between. The entire variable domain, with the rest obtained from reference TRBV7-2 and TRBJ2-7, is as follows: GAGVSQSPSNKVTEKGKDVELRCDPISGHTALYWYRQSLGQGLEFLIYFQGNSAPDKSGLPSDRFSAERTGGSVSTLTIQRTQQEDSAVYLCASNPTVYSSYEQYFGPGTRLTVT.